This T cell receptor beta chain emerged from a study of Ad26.COV2.S vaccination and SARS-CoV-2 variants. At the level of the study: Donor got 5x10^10 or 1x10^11 viral particles of Ad26.COV2.S.

The treatment here: 15 to 20 received Ad26.COV2.S at low or high dose, single or two shots; a few received placebo; per-sample allocation not given. Sampling was done on day 63 after the first vaccine or placebo injection. Clones were sequenced by immunoSEQ multiplex PCR, and TCRdb holds only the in-frame ones, with some missing. Of under 600,000 clones in the sample, roughly nine tenths were seen once. In germline, CDR1 is SQVTM, CDR2 ANQGSEA. The CDR3 loop spans 15 amino acids. V gave up 6 bases and J gave up 2 bases; unmatched junction bases: 13. The V gene is TRBV29-1, the J gene TRBJ2-7, with 7 bases matching TRBD1. The TCR was taken from a person aged 18-60 years who received the Ad26.COV2.S COVID-19 vaccine or a placebo. The sample here was peripheral blood, taken in a trial of Ad26.COV2.S vaccine versus placebo. CDR3 in amino acids: CSVDNPTGSPYEQYF. CDR3 bases: TGCAGCGTAGACAACCCGACAGGGTCCCCCTACGAGCAGTACTTC.